Below are 22 T cell receptor beta chains sequenced from a single sample in a study of blood T cell repertoires in COVID-19. Profiling relied on immunoSEQ multiplex PCR, and the TCRdb table lists in-frame clones only, not all of them. The sample has 200,000 to 300,000 clones; about 84% are singletons. Sequenced material: peripheral blood. The origin of the receptors is a woman over 75 with acute or convalescent COVID-19.

This clone has only a few counts. This chain joins TRBV6-5 and TRBJ2-2; TRBD1 is a possible D gene (5 bases). Looked up from germline, CDR1 is MNHEY and CDR2 is SVGAGI. CDR3 length: 14 amino acids. V shed 5 bases and J shed 4 bases, with 11 bases lying between them. CDR3 region: CASSLTGATGELFF. The CDR3 bases are TGTGCCAGCAGTCTGACTGGGGCCACCGGGGAGCTGTTTTTT.

The chain recombines TRBV28 with TRBJ1-2; 7 positions agree with TRBD1. The junction had 0 bases not matched to a gene; V was cut back by 5 bases and J by 6 bases. This CDR3 is 11 amino acids long. In germline, CDR1 is MDHEN, CDR2 SYDVKM. The CDR3 region has the DNA TGTGCCAGCAGTGACAGGGATGGCTACACCTTC. Its protein product is CASSDRDGYTF.

The chain links TRBV12-3 or TRBV12-4 to TRBJ1-6; D unclear. The CDR3 consists of 12 residues. The V and J ends lost 4 bases and 9 bases respectively, with 7 bases between them. Here the CDR3 reads CASSSSLSPLHF. In nucleotides, the CDR3 is TGTGCCAGCAGTTCAAGCCTTTCACCCCTCCACTTT.

This sequence joins TRBV9 and TRBJ1-3; no reliable D call. CDR3 length: 12 residues. Germline CDR1 reads SGDLS; CDR2 reads YYNGEE. V lost 4 bases and J lost 2, with 4 bases in between. CDR3 nucleotides: TGTGCCAGCAGCTCTGCTGGAAACACCATATATTTT. It yields the protein CASSSAGNTIYF.

The chain recombines TRBV5-6 with TRBJ1-1; D possibly corresponds to TRBD1 (5 bases). The CDR3 extends over 16 amino acids. Trimming cost V 0 bases and J 4 bases, with 16 bases left between them. The germline CDR1 and CDR2 sequences are SGHDT and YYEEEE. This CDR3 reads CASSLEGLTGPTEAFF. The CDR3 DNA reads as TGTGCCAGCAGCTTGGAAGGGTTAACAGGTCCCACTGAAGCTTTCTTT.

This clone has a handful of counts. The chain combines TRBV11-2 with TRBJ2-5; TRBD2 agrees at 7 bases. V shed 5 bases and J 14 bases; nucleotides not matched to a gene: 8. The CDR3 is made up of 11 amino acids. CDR1 is SGHAT, CDR2 FQNNGV, per germline. DNA for the CDR3: TGTGCCAGCAGCCCTAGCGGCCCCATTTACTTC. Its protein is CASSPSGPIYF. The full variable domain, with the rest looked up from reference TRBV11-2 and TRBJ2-5, is EAGVAQSPRYKIIEKRQSVAFWCNPISGHATLYWYQQILGQGPKLLIQFQNNGVVDDSQLPKDRFSAERLKGVDSTLKIQPAKLEDSAVYLCASSPSGPIYFGPGTRLLVL.

This chain joins TRBV6-5 and TRBJ2-2; possibly TRBD1 for D (6 bases). The V gene's germline CDR1 is MNHEY and CDR2 SVGAGI. V shed 5 bases and J shed 1 base, with 8 bases lying between them. The CDR3 is 14 residues long. CDR3 region: CASSQGLNTGELFF. CDR3 DNA: TGTGCCAGCAGTCAGGGGCTGAACACCGGGGAGCTGTTTTTT.

The V and J genes are TRBV20-1 and TRBJ1-5; maybe TRBD1 (6 bases). V shed 6 bases and J shed 4 bases, with 25 bases lying between them. The CDR3 length is 17 residues. The germline gives CDR1 DFQATT, CDR2 SNEGSKA (reference sequence). In DNA, the CDR3 is TGCAGTGCCAGTACCTCGCCCGGGACAAGGGGGAATCAGCCCCAGCATTTT. Amino acid sequence: CSASTSPGTRGNQPQHF.

The chain employs TRBV6-1 and TRBJ2-5; 8 positions agree with TRBD2. CDR1 is MNHNS, CDR2 SASEGT, per germline. CDR3 length equals 16 residues. Germline trimming cut 1 base from V and 7 bases from J; bases unmatched to any gene: 11. The CDR3: CASSEEWAGGMVTQYF. The CDR3 DNA reads TGTGCCAGCAGTGAAGAGTGGGCGGGAGGAATGGTGACCCAGTACTTC.

This clone occurred a few times. The chain combines TRBV11-2 with TRBJ2-2, with 8 nucleotides matching TRBD2. The CDR3 is 16 amino acids. After removal of 0 bases from V and 2 bases from J, the junction contained 2 bases not matched to a gene. Germline CDR1 reads SGHAT; CDR2 reads FQNNGV. CDR3 bases: TGTGCCAGCAGCTTAGACGGGGGGGTTAACACCGGGGAGCTGTTTTTT. This gives the protein CASSLDGGVNTGELFF.

The chain uses TRBV10-3 and TRBJ2-7; 9 bases align to TRBD1. V shed 6 bases, J shed 6 bases, and the junction held 6 bases outside the gene matches. The CDR3 is 13 amino acids. From germline, CDR1 is ENHRY and CDR2 SYGVKD. The CDR3 loop reads CAISPGTGTEQYF. The CDR3 nucleotides are TGTGCCATCAGCCCCGGGACAGGGACCGAGCAGTACTTC.

The chain recombines TRBV11-3 with TRBJ2-5, with D possibly being TRBD2 (6 bases). This CDR3 has 16 amino acids. Trimming stripped 4 bases from V and 5 bases from J, with 20 bases between. Germline lookup yields CDR1 SGHNT and CDR2 YENEEA. The CDR3 region has the DNA TGTGCCAGCAGCTCCGTTAAGGGTCCGGGGGAGGAGACCCAGTACTTC. Its translation is CASSSVKGPGEETQYF.

The rearrangement links TRBV5-1 to TRBJ1-2; D perhaps matches TRBD1 (5 bases). Germline values: CDR1 SGHRS, CDR2 YFSETQ. V lost 3 bases and J 0 bases, leaving 15 bases between the germline ends. The CDR3 spans 16 residues. CDR3: CASSSNSGIPNYGYTF. Here the CDR3 DNA reads TGCGCCAGCAGCTCTAACTCAGGGATTCCTAACTATGGCTACACCTTC.

This chain joins TRBV5-6 and TRBJ1-1; 7 positions match TRBD1. Germline V lookup: CDR1 SGHDT, CDR2 YYEEEE. The CDR3 runs to 15 residues. Trimming cost V 2 bases and J 11 bases; bases outside gene matches: 15. For the CDR3, the DNA is TGTGCCAGCAGCTTATTGGACCAAGGGGGCAAGAAGGCTTTCTTT. This codes for CASSLLDQGGKKAFF.

The rearrangement links TRBV28 to TRBJ2-3; no reliable D call. V shed 5 bases and J shed 1 base, with 13 bases lying between them. From germline, CDR1 is MDHEN and CDR2 SYDVKM. The length of the CDR3 is 15 residues. The CDR3 sequence is CASSQPLGGTDTQYF. Written as DNA, the CDR3 is TGTGCCAGCAGTCAACCCCTCGGAGGCACAGATACGCAGTATTTT.

The CDR3 here is CASSLALGQGNYGYTF. CDR3 DNA sequence: TGTGCCAGCAGCTTGGCTTTGGGACAGGGGAACTATGGCTACACCTTC. This chain connects TRBV5-4 to TRBJ1-2; 10 positions agree with TRBD1. The CDR3 is made up of 16 amino acids. Germline lookup yields CDR1 SGHNT and CDR2 YYREEE (reference sequence). The V and J ends lost 0 bases and 2 bases, in that order; junction bases with no gene match: 4.

A few counts support this clone. Other DNA sequences in the sample encode the same CDR3. This rearrangement joins TRBV5-1 to TRBJ1-6, with D maybe TRBD1 (6 bases). This CDR3 has 14 residues. CDR1 and CDR2 (germline): SGHRS, YFSETQ. V gave up 0 bases and J gave up 7 bases, with 8 bases separating them. This CDR3 is CASSLGQENSPLHF. CDR3 coding DNA: TGCGCCAGCAGCTTGGGACAGGAGAATTCACCCCTCCACTTT.

The chain links TRBV6-5 to TRBJ2-1; 7 nucleotides align to TRBD1. Trimming took 6 bases from V and 4 from J; bases not matched to a gene: 9. This CDR3 region has 15 residues. Germline CDR1 is MNHEY and CDR2 is SVGAGI. CDR3 in amino acids: CASRETGQIYNEQFF. The CDR3 DNA follows: TGTGCCAGCAGAGAGACGGGACAGATATACAATGAGCAGTTCTTC.

The chain uses TRBV19 and TRBJ1-1; a weak D match, TRBD1 (5 bases). Germline V gene data show CDR1 as LNHDA and CDR2 as SQIVND (reference sequence). V was clipped by 1 base and J by 4 bases, with 13 bases between them. The CDR3 consists of 15 residues. This CDR3 reads CASSIGDWGGTEAFF. The CDR3 DNA follows: TGTGCCAGTAGTATAGGGGATTGGGGGGGCACTGAAGCTTTCTTT.

The V call is TRBV5-4, the J call TRBJ1-4; TRBD1 aligns across 9 bases. J was trimmed by 7 bases and V by 3 bases; bases with no gene match: 7. Looked up from germline, CDR1 is SGHNT and CDR2 is YYREEE (reference sequence). The CDR3 is 15 amino acids. The CDR3 sequence: CASSSRDRAGEKLFF. CDR3 nucleotide sequence: TGTGCCAGCAGCTCCCGGGACAGGGCAGGTGAAAAACTGTTTTTT. The entire variable domain, with the rest obtained from reference TRBV5-4 and TRBJ1-4, is as follows: ETGVTQSPTHLIKTRGQQVTLRCSSQSGHNTVSWYQQALGQGPQFIFQYYREEENGRGNFPPRFSGLQFPNYSSELNVNALELDDSALYLCASSSRDRAGEKLFFGSGTQLSVL.

The rearrangement joins TRBV21-1 to TRBJ2-7; the table's D call, TRBD2, was not checked against the DNA. TRBV21-1 is shown as a pseudogene. The CDR3 is made up of 18 amino acids. For the CDR3, the DNA is TGTGCCAGCAGCAAAGAGGAACTGCGACTAGCGGGCTCCCACGAGCAGTACTTC. This sequence encodes CASSKEELRLAGSHEQYF.

This chain connects TRBV20-1 to TRBJ1-6; TRBD1 matches 8 bases. The CDR3 runs to 13 residues. V was pared by 3 bases and J by 8 bases, with 3 bases of the junction left unmatched. Germline V gene data show CDR1 as DFQATT and CDR2 as SNEGSKA (reference sequence). CDR3 protein: CSASSDRDSPLHF. The CDR3 DNA reads as TGCAGTGCTAGTTCGGACAGGGATTCACCCCTCCACTTT.